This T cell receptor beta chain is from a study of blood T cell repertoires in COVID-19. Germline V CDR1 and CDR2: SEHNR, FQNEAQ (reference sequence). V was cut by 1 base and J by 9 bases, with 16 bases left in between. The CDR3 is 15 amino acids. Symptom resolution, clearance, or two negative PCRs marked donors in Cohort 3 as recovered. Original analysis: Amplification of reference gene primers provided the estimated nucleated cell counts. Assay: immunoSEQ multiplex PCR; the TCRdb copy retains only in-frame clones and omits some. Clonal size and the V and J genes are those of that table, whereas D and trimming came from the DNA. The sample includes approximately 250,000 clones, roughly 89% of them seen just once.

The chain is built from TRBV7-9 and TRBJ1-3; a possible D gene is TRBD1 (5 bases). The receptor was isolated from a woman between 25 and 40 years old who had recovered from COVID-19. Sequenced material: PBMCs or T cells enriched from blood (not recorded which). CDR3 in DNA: TGTGCCAGCAGCTTAGGTCCGCAGGGTCGAGGCACCATATATTTT. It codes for CASSLGPQGRGTIYF. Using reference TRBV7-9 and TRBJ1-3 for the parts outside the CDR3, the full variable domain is DTGVSQNPRHKITKRGQNVTFRCDPISEHNRLYWYRQTLGQGPEFLTYFQNEAQLEKSRLLSDRFSAERPKGSFSTLEIQRTEQGDSAMYLCASSLGPQGRGTIYFGEGSWLTVV.